The 19 T cell receptor beta chains in this list originate from one sample, sequenced in a study of T cells in Graves' hyperthyroidism and ophthalmopathy. Template material for amplifying TCR beta CDR3 regions consisted of RNA transcripts. The TCR CDR3 first-round RT-PCR relied on the HTBI primer set. TCRdb recomputed calls from the multiplex PCR reads with MiXCR, one row per CDR3 protein. Among fewer than 600,000 distinct CDR3 sequences listed, around 14% were seen once. The sequencing sample was made of blood. Every receptor here comes from a woman aged 18-29 years with Graves' hyperthyroidism.

This clonotype was recorded many times. This chain uses TRBV12-3 or TRBV12-4 with TRBJ2-7, with 7 positions matching TRBD1. V lost 7 bases and J lost 0; bases outside the gene matches: 3. The CDR3 sequence is 13 residues long. CDR3 in amino acids: CASTGQVSYEQYF. In DNA, the CDR3 is TGTGCCAGCACCGGACAGGTCTCCTACGAGCAGTACTTC.

In this sample, this clonotype turned up many times. V usage is TRBV10-3 and J usage is TRBJ2-2; no firm D call. Trimming left V 8 bases short and J 3 bases short, with 10 bases between. Germline-derived CDR1 and CDR2 are ENHRY and SYGVKD. The CDR3 is 13 amino acids. This chain's CDR3 is CAIDDTDTGELFF. CDR3 DNA sequence: TGTGCCATCGATGACACCGACACCGGGGAGCTGTTTTTT.

This clonotype was detected many times. The genes are TRBV25-1 and TRBJ1-2; perhaps TRBD1 as D (6 bases). The CDR3 runs 14 residues. Germline V CDR1 and CDR2: MGHDK, SYGVNS. V dropped 6 bases and J dropped 7 bases, with 18 bases sitting between them. This CDR3 reads CASRDQWGAIGYTF. For the CDR3, the DNA is TGTGCCAGCAGAGATCAGTGGGGGGCAATTGGCTACACCTTC.

This clonotype was counted at least ten times. The gene calls are TRBV12-5 and TRBJ1-1; D ambiguous. CDR3 length: 14 amino acids. V was cut by 7 bases and J by 1 base, with 13 bases left in between. Germline V gene lookup returns CDR1 LGHNT and CDR2 FRNRAP. The CDR3 region is CASASSGGNTEAFF. The DNA for the CDR3 is TGTGCTAGTGCTTCTTCGGGAGGGAACACTGAAGCTTTCTTT.

This chain links TRBV4-2 with TRBJ1-5; D not certain. The CDR3 has 15 amino acids. Trimming pared 1 base from V and 0 bases from J, leaving 7 bases between. Germline CDR1 and CDR2: LGHNA and YNFKEQ. The CDR3 region has the DNA TGTGCCAGCAGCCAAGCCGGGGATAGCAATCAGCCCCAGCATTTT. Amino acid sequence: CASSQAGDSNQPQHF.

This clonotype has at least ten counts. V is TRBV11-2 and J is TRBJ2-1, with a possible D match to TRBD2 (5 bases). Germline values: CDR1 SGHAT, CDR2 FQNNGV. V lost 5 bases and J 5 bases, leaving 19 bases between the germline ends. The CDR3 has 16 residues. The CDR3 spells CASSRRGDSADNEQFF. The DNA for the CDR3 is TGTGCCAGCAGCCGCCGGGGAGACTCAGCGGACAATGAGCAGTTCTTC. Supplemented by reference TRBV11-2 and TRBJ2-1, the full variable domain reads EAGVAQSPRYKIIEKRQSVAFWCNPISGHATLYWYQQILGQGPKLLIQFQNNGVVDDSQLPKDRFSAERLKGVDSTLKIQPAKLEDSAVYLCASSRRGDSADNEQFFGPGTRLTVL.

The rearrangement links TRBV30 to TRBJ2-1; D is unresolved. Between the trimmed V and J ends, which lost 0 bases and 9 bases, there was a span of 9 bases. This CDR3 is built from 12 residues. The germline V gene has CDR1 GTSNPN and CDR2 SVGIG (reference sequence). DNA of the CDR3: TGTGCCTGGAGTGTTTCGGTATCTGAGCAGTTCTTC. It yields the protein CAWSVSVSEQFF.

The chain employs TRBV7-9 and TRBJ2-7, with a weak D call TRBD2 (7 bases). Germline lookup yields CDR1 SEHNR and CDR2 FQNEAQ (reference sequence). V was pared by 0 bases and J by 3 bases, with 9 bases between. CDR3 size: 14 residues. The CDR3 here is CASSLAGGRYEQYF. Here the CDR3 DNA reads TGTGCCAGCAGCTTAGCGGGGGGGCGCTACGAGCAGTACTTC. The variable domain in full, completed from reference TRBV7-9 and TRBJ2-7, reads DTGVSQNPRHKITKRGQNVTFRCDPISEHNRLYWYRQTLGQGPEFLTYFQNEAQLEKSRLLSDRFSAERPKGSFSTLEIQRTEQGDSAMYLCASSLAGGRYEQYFGPGTRLTVT.

Ten or more counts support this clonotype. The J gene is TRBJ2-7, the V gene TRBV2; D is perhaps TRBD1 or TRBD2 (5 bases each). The CDR3 extends over 16 amino acids. Per the germline V gene, CDR1 is SNHLY and CDR2 is FYNNEI. The germline V and J ends were trimmed by 0 bases and 6 bases, with 18 bases remaining between them. As DNA, the CDR3 is TGTGCCAGCAGTGAAGCGCTCTGGGGGAGTAATTCCGAGCAGTACGTC. Amino acids: CASSEALWGSNSEQYV.

This clonotype has a count of ten or more. The J gene is TRBJ2-1, the V gene TRBV7-9; 14 positions agree with TRBD2. The germline gives CDR1 SEHNR, CDR2 FQNEAQ (reference sequence). The junction had 18 bases not matched to a gene; V was cut back by 5 bases and J by 0 bases. The CDR3 length is 22 residues. CDR3 amino acids: CASSPGRVAGLAGVSSYNEQFF. For the CDR3, the DNA is TGTGCCAGCAGCCCCGGGCGGGTAGCGGGACTAGCGGGAGTGAGCTCCTACAATGAGCAGTTCTTC.

V gene TRBV6-1 combines with J gene TRBJ1-1; D remains ambiguous. Germline V lookup: CDR1 MNHNS, CDR2 SASEGT. Trimming removed 2 bases at V and 8 bases at J, with 12 bases between. The CDR3 totals 13 residues. Written as DNA, the CDR3 is TGTGCCAGCAGTGAAAGAGGAGGGCGAGAAGCTTTCTTT. Its translation is CASSERGGREAFF.

This clonotype turned up a few times. The CDR3 spells CASSISAQGLAKNIQYF. CDR3 coding DNA: TGTGCCAGTAGTATATCAGCACAGGGGTTAGCCAAAAACATTCAGTACTTC. V and J are TRBV19 and TRBJ2-4; the match to TRBD1 covers 7 bases. The CDR3 totals 17 residues. The V segment lost 2 bases and the J segment 0 bases; nucleotides outside the gene matches: 7. In germline, CDR1 is LNHDA, CDR2 SQIVND (reference sequence).

With regard to this clonotype: It may be a read error: a sequence one base away is much more abundant. The gene calls are TRBV29-1 and TRBJ2-1; D is perhaps TRBD1 (5 bases). The CDR3 totals 10 residues. Germline CDR1 SQVTM, CDR2 ANQGSEA. As DNA, the CDR3 is TGCAGGGGGCTGAGGAATGAGCAGTTCTTC. Encoded protein: CRGLRNEQFF.

This clonotype occurred many times. V and J are TRBV10-3 and TRBJ2-7; no clear D gene. V gave up 0 bases and J gave up 1 base, with 4 bases separating them. Per germline, CDR1 ENHRY and CDR2 SYGVKD. This CDR3 comprises 13 residues. CDR3 DNA: TGTGCCATCAGTGAGTCCCCTTCCTACGAGCAGTACGTC. This encodes CAISESPSYEQYV.

This clonotype was picked up one time. Just one base apart from a much larger clone, this may be a read error. The rearrangement links TRBV6-1 to TRBJ1-1; 9 bases align to TRBD1. Germline CDR1 reads MNHNS; CDR2 reads SASEGT. The ends lost 5 bases at V and 6 bases at J; junction bases unmatched: 7. The CDR3 covers 14 residues. The CDR3 is CASSPSDRGPEAFF. CDR3 in DNA: TGTGCCAGCAGTCCCTCGGACAGGGGCCCTGAAGCTTTCTTT.

Only a few counts were recorded for this clonotype. The chain employs TRBV6-1 and TRBJ1-5; D is perhaps TRBD1 (5 bases). Deletions cut 8 bases from V and 2 bases from J, with 10 bases between. This CDR3 spans 13 amino acids. Germline V gene lookup returns CDR1 MNHNS and CDR2 SASEGT. The CDR3 DNA sequence: TGTGCCAGCGGCCGGGACCGCAATCAGCCCCAGCATTTT. Translated: CASGRDRNQPQHF.

CDR3: CSARDWPDRGETQYF. The CDR3 nucleotides are TGCAGTGCTAGAGATTGGCCGGACCGGGGGGAGACCCAGTACTTC. The chain carries TRBV20-1 and TRBJ2-5; TRBD2 might be the D (6 bases). The CDR3 extends over 15 amino acids. Germline V gene sequence: CDR1 DFQATT, CDR2 SNEGSKA (reference sequence). The V end lost 0 bases, the J end lost 5 bases, and 16 bases lay between the germline ends.

Only a few counts were recorded for this clonotype. CDR3 in DNA: TGTGCCAGCAGCGGGGACGTTTCGGCAAGTCGGTTCTTC. Translation gives CASSGDVSASRFF. The chain couples TRBV5-5 to TRBJ2-1; D is possibly TRBD1 or TRBD2 (5 bases each). Germline V gene sequence: CDR1 SGHKS, CDR2 YYEKEE (reference sequence). Trimming took 4 bases from V and 15 from J, leaving 20 bases between them. The CDR3 is 13 residues long.

This clonotype appeared a few times. The chain is built from TRBV6-1 and TRBJ2-7, with a possible D match to TRBD2 (6 bases). The V and J ends lost 8 bases and 2 bases respectively, with 16 bases between them. This CDR3 has 14 amino acids. The germline V gene encodes CDR1 MNHNS and CDR2 SASEGT. As DNA, the CDR3 is TGTGCCAGCGCTTCTGCTGGCGGGACCTACGAGCAGTACTTC. Translated, it gives CASASAGGTYEQYF.